Listed here are 6 T cell receptor beta chains from one sample, sequenced in a study of cytomegalovirus exposure and HLA in healthy donors. Primers: 60 Vbeta forward and 13 Jbeta reverse. The protocol was immunoSEQ multiplex PCR, while the TCRdb copy is restricted to in-frame clones and leaves out a portion. The sample carries 130,000 to 150,000 clones, about four fifths recorded once. Sequenced sample: PBMCs. The receptors stem from a man younger than 45 in good health and CMV-seronegative.

The chain carries TRBV12-5 and TRBJ1-1, with D maybe TRBD1 (6 bases). Germline CDR1 LGHNT, CDR2 FRNRAP. Trimming pared 4 bases from V and 7 bases from J, leaving 13 bases between. This CDR3 region has 13 residues. CDR3 nucleotides: TGTGCTAGTGGTTCCGACAGGTTAAGTGAAGCTTTCTTT. Its translation is CASGSDRLSEAFF.

The chain carries TRBV11-2 and TRBJ2-7; maybe TRBD2 (5 bases). In germline, CDR1 is SGHAT, CDR2 FQNNGV. The CDR3 extends over 15 amino acids. V lost 1 base, J lost 5 bases, and 15 bases lay in between. Here the CDR3 reads CASSLVSRLRDEQYF. The CDR3 nucleotides read TGTGCCAGCAGCTTAGTCTCCCGGCTGCGGGACGAGCAGTACTTC.

The rearrangement uses TRBV20-1 and TRBJ2-7; D unclear. Germline V gene sequence: CDR1 DFQATT, CDR2 SNEGSKA (reference sequence). CDR3 size: 10 residues. The ends were cut back, 3 bases at V and 4 bases at J, with 4 bases in the middle. The CDR3: CSASMYEQYF. The DNA for the CDR3 is TGCAGTGCTAGTATGTACGAGCAGTACTTC.

CDR3 DNA sequence: TGTGCCAGCAGAAACAGGGTGGATACCGGGGAGCTGTTTTTT. It is translated as CASRNRVDTGELFF. The V and J genes are TRBV28 and TRBJ2-2; the D gene is possibly TRBD1 (6 bases). CDR1 is MDHEN and CDR2 is SYDVKM in the germline V gene. Trimming cost V 6 bases and J 5 bases, with 13 bases left between them. This CDR3 has 14 residues.

This clone has just one count. This chain joins TRBV25-1 and TRBJ2-1, with TRBD2 identical over 15 bases. The CDR3 sequence is 16 residues long. The germline gives CDR1 MGHDK, CDR2 SYGVNS. With 4 bases clipped from V and 7 bases from J, the junction kept 5 bases outside the gene matches. CDR3 region: CASSAGLAGGTNEQFF. DNA for the CDR3: TGTGCCAGCAGTGCGGGACTAGCGGGAGGAACAAATGAGCAGTTCTTC.

The chain has TRBV18 and TRBJ1-1, with D unresolved. The V and J ends lost 5 bases and 4 bases respectively, with 17 bases between them. The length of the CDR3 is 15 residues. The V gene's germline CDR1 is KGHSH and CDR2 LQKENI. In nucleotides, the CDR3 is TGTGCCAGCTCAGCCTCCCAGGTCGTTGGCACTGAAGCTTTCTTT. Translating gives CASSASQVVGTEAFF.